Below are 18 T cell receptor beta chains sequenced from a single sample in a study of blood T cell repertoires in COVID-19. Clones were sequenced by immunoSEQ multiplex PCR, and TCRdb holds only the in-frame ones, with some missing. The sample yields about 350,000 clones, roughly 90% seen once. The specimen was PBMCs or T cells enriched from blood (not recorded which). Receptors were obtained from a woman aged 25 to 39 who had been exposed to COVID-19.

The V call is TRBV5-5, the J call TRBJ2-7; 8 nucleotides match TRBD2. The CDR3 runs 15 residues. The V gene end was trimmed by 2 bases and the J gene end by 5 bases; junction bases not matched to a gene: 9. Germline values: CDR1 SGHKS, CDR2 YYEKEE (reference sequence). The CDR3 protein is CASSLVGAGANEQYF. In DNA form, the CDR3 reads TGTGCCAGCAGCTTAGTCGGAGCGGGAGCCAACGAGCAGTACTTC.

The chain has TRBV28 and TRBJ1-5, with D perhaps TRBD1 (5 bases). In germline, CDR1 is MDHEN, CDR2 SYDVKM. The CDR3 spans 16 residues. V was trimmed by 4 bases and J by 5 bases, leaving 18 bases between them. The CDR3 reads CASSWGSSGVHQPQHF. The CDR3 bases are TGTGCCAGCAGTTGGGGCTCTAGTGGAGTTCATCAGCCCCAGCATTTT.

The chain carries TRBV6-5 and TRBJ1-2; 9 nucleotides agree with TRBD1. Trimming took 6 bases from V and 3 from J; bases not matched to a gene: 5. The CDR3 contains 14 residues. Germline loops: CDR1 MNHEY, CDR2 SVGAGI. The CDR3 region is CASSLQGADYGYTF. CDR3 sequence (DNA): TGTGCCAGCAGCCTACAGGGGGCCGACTATGGCTACACCTTC.

The gene calls are TRBV27 and TRBJ2-1; TRBD2 aligns across 9 bases. Germline V gives CDR1 MNHEY, CDR2 SMNVEV (reference sequence). The CDR3 has 15 residues. V lost 4 bases and J lost 5; bases outside the gene matches: 6. The CDR3 region has the DNA TGTGCCAGCAGTTCCCTTAGCGGGAGCCACAATGAGCAGTTCTTC. It specifies CASSSLSGSHNEQFF.

This chain uses TRBV19 with TRBJ1-1, with TRBD1 matching 10 bases. Germline V gives CDR1 LNHDA, CDR2 SQIVND (reference sequence). The V segment lost 1 base and the J segment 4 bases; nucleotides outside the gene matches: 6. The length of the CDR3 is 16 residues. The CDR3 DNA is TGTGCCAGTAGTATAGGGACAGGGGGGGGAGCCACTGAAGCTTTCTTT. Encoded protein: CASSIGTGGGATEAFF.

This chain joins TRBV5-1 and TRBJ2-7; D possibly corresponds to TRBD2 (6 bases). This CDR3 is 13 amino acids long. Germline V CDR1 and CDR2: SGHRS, YFSETQ. V lost 1 base and J lost 2, with 7 bases in between. CDR3 nucleotide sequence: TGCGCCAGCAGCTTGAGCGGGCCCTACGAGCAGTACTTC. Amino acid sequence: CASSLSGPYEQYF. Variable domain in full (rest from reference TRBV5-1 and TRBJ2-7): KAGVTQTPRYLIKTRGQQVTLSCSPISGHRSVSWYQQTPGQGLQFLFEYFSETQRNKGNFPGRFSGRQFSNSRSEMNVSTLELGDSALYLCASSLSGPYEQYFGPGTRLTVT.

The V and J genes are TRBV11-3 and TRBJ2-1; 7 bases map to TRBD1. The CDR3 length is 15 residues. Trimming removed 0 bases from V and 3 bases from J; junction bases left unmatched: 2. Per the germline V gene, CDR1 is SGHNT and CDR2 is YENEEA. The CDR3 nucleotides are TGTGCCAGCAGCTTAGATAGGGACAGCTACAATGAGCAGTTCTTC. Translating it yields CASSLDRDSYNEQFF.

The CDR3 bases are TGTGCCACCATTCACCCTTCGGGTTCCGATACGCAGTATTTT. Translated: CATIHPSGSDTQYF. This chain connects TRBV10-3 to TRBJ2-3; no clear D gene. The V gene lost 10 bases and the J gene lost 6 bases, with 20 bases spanning the gap. Germline values: CDR1 ENHRY, CDR2 SYGVKD. This CDR3 has 14 amino acids.

The chain couples TRBV30 to TRBJ2-5, with 8 bases matching TRBD2. V shed 0 bases, J shed 13 bases, and the junction held 10 bases outside the gene matches. This CDR3 is 13 amino acids long. Germline values: CDR1 GTSNPN, CDR2 SVGIG (reference sequence). The CDR3 region is CAWSVMPGGEAYF. DNA of the CDR3: TGTGCCTGGAGTGTAATGCCCGGGGGGGAGGCGTACTTC.

The chain couples TRBV7-9 to TRBJ2-2; TRBD1 aligns across 8 bases. This CDR3 has 15 residues. Germline assignment: CDR1 SEHNR and CDR2 FQNEAQ (reference sequence). V was pared by 2 bases and J by 6 bases, with 5 bases of the junction left unmatched. The DNA of the CDR3 is TGTGCCAGCAGCTTACTACAGGGGGAGCCCGGGGAGCTGTTTTTT. Protein sequence: CASSLLQGEPGELFF.

The chain recombines TRBV14 with TRBJ1-2; perhaps TRBD1 as D (6 bases). CDR1 and CDR2 (germline): SGHDN, FVKESK. CDR3 size: 15 residues. The V end lost 0 bases, the J end lost 2 bases, and 10 bases lay between the germline ends. The chain's CDR3 is CASSQDQGRNYGYTF. The CDR3 DNA sequence: TGTGCCAGCAGCCAAGATCAGGGGCGGAACTATGGCTACACCTTC.

This chain uses TRBV24-1 with TRBJ2-1, with 8 bases that match TRBD2. Germline V lookup: CDR1 KGHDR, CDR2 SFDVKD. Trimming at V came to 5 bases and at J to 3 bases, leaving 14 bases not matched to a gene. This CDR3 comprises 18 residues. The CDR3 bases are TGTGCCACCAGTGCCGCCTTAGCGGGCGGGAGGAGCTACAATGAGCAGTTCTTC. Its protein is CATSAALAGGRSYNEQFF.

This chain joins TRBV11-2 and TRBJ2-7, with 7 bases identical to TRBD2. V gave up 4 bases and J gave up 3 bases; unmatched junction bases: 6. The CDR3 has 14 amino acids. The germline V gene has CDR1 SGHAT and CDR2 FQNNGV. CDR3 sequence (DNA): TGTGCCAGCAGCTCGGGAGGACCCGTCTACGAGCAGTACTTC. Its translation: CASSSGGPVYEQYF. Combining the CDR3 with reference TRBV11-2 and TRBJ2-7 gives the whole variable domain EAGVAQSPRYKIIEKRQSVAFWCNPISGHATLYWYQQILGQGPKLLIQFQNNGVVDDSQLPKDRFSAERLKGVDSTLKIQPAKLEDSAVYLCASSSGGPVYEQYFGPGTRLTVT.

This clone was picked up one time. The chain couples TRBV28 to TRBJ2-5, with 7 bases matching TRBD1. CDR1 and CDR2 from the germline V gene are MDHEN and SYDVKM. Germline trimming cut 2 bases from V and 2 bases from J; bases unmatched to any gene: 5. This CDR3 is 15 amino acids long. In nucleotides, the CDR3 is TGTGCCAGCAGTTTAGCGACAGGGCCTCAAGAGACCCAGTACTTC. Translation: CASSLATGPQETQYF.

This sequence joins TRBV6-4 and TRBJ2-1; 7 bases fit TRBD2. Germline loops: CDR1 MRHNA, CDR2 SNTAGT. V lost 5 bases and J lost 6; bases outside the gene matches: 13. This CDR3 spans 16 amino acids. CDR3 coding DNA: TGTGCCAGCAGTCTGGGTGCGGGAGTATTGGCCAATGAGCAGTTCTTC. Translating it yields CASSLGAGVLANEQFF.

This chain joins TRBV7-8 and TRBJ2-1; 8 bases agree with TRBD2. The CDR3 spans 15 residues. Germline lookup yields CDR1 SGHVS and CDR2 FQNEAQ. Germline trimming cut 5 bases from V and 6 bases from J; bases unmatched to any gene: 9. CDR3 sequence (DNA): TGTGCCAGCAGCCCCCCAGGACTAGCTTCCAATGAGCAGTTCTTC. This sequence encodes CASSPPGLASNEQFF.

This clone was detected once. The chain couples TRBV7-8 to TRBJ2-5, with 12 bases that match TRBD1. The CDR3 extends over 16 amino acids. The V gene's germline CDR1 is SGHVS and CDR2 FQNEAQ. The V and J ends lost 4 bases and 6 bases, in that order; junction bases with no gene match: 9. The CDR3: CASSSRPGQGAKTQYF. The CDR3 region has the DNA TGTGCCAGCAGCTCACGCCCGGGACAGGGGGCGAAGACCCAGTACTTC.

CDR3 nucleotide sequence: TGTGCCAGCAGTGACTCGCCCCCCGGGAGCTCCTACGAGCAGTACTTC. This gives the protein CASSDSPPGSSYEQYF. This chain links TRBV2 with TRBJ2-7; D perhaps matches TRBD2 (6 bases). Looked up from germline, CDR1 is SNHLY and CDR2 is FYNNEI. Trimming took off 3 bases at V and 0 bases at J, with 15 bases between the two ends. CDR3 length: 16 residues. The complete variable domain, with remaining parts taken from reference TRBV2 and TRBJ2-7, reads EPEVTQTPSHQVTQMGQEVILRCVPISNHLYFYWYRQILGQKVEFLVSFYNNEISEKSEIFDDQFSVERPDGSNFTLKIRSTKLEDSAMYFCASSDSPPGSSYEQYFGPGTRLTVT.